This T cell receptor (beta chain) was identified in a study of T cells in Graves' hyperthyroidism and ophthalmopathy. Germline V gene sequence: CDR1 SGHVS, CDR2 FQNEAQ. Unmatched junction bases numbered 15, after V lost 6 bases and J lost 9 bases. CDR3 length equals 16 residues. RNA transcripts served as the template for amplifying TCR beta CDR3 regions. HTBI primers were employed in a first-round RT-PCR of the TCR CDR3. In TCRdb, the multiplex PCR reads were re-called with MiXCR into one record per CDR3 protein. The sample yields some 760,000 distinct CDR3 sequences, approximately 15% seen once. Stable Graves' hyperthyroidism denoted no ophthalmopathy progression over 18 months. PBMCs were sourced from approximately 10 ml fresh peripheral blood. Ten or more counts support this clonotype.

This sequence originates from a young woman with Graves' hyperthyroidism. The chain employs TRBV7-8 and TRBJ2-1; 9 nucleotides match TRBD2. The sequencing sample was made of blood. The DNA of the CDR3 is TGTGCCAGCAGGGATAGCGGGAGTACGGACTTGGGTGAGCAGTTCTTC. Translating gives CASRDSGSTDLGEQFF.